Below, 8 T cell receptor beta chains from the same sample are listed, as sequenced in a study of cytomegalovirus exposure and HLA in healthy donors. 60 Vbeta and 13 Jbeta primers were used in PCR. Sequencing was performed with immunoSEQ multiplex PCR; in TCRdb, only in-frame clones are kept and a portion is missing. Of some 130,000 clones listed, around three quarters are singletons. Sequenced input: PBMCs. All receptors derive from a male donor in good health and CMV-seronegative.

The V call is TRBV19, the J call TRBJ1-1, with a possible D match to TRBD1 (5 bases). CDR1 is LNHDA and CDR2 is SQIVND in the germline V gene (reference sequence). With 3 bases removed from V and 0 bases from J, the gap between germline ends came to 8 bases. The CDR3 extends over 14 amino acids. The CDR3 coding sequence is TGTGCCAGTAGTATGGAGGGGATGAACACTGAAGCTTTCTTT. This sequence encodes CASSMEGMNTEAFF.

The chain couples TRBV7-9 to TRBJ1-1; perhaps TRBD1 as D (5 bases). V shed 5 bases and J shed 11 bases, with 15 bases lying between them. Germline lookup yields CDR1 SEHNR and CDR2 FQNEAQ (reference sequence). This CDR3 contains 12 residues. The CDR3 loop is CASSPTQGGAFF. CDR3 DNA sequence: TGTGCCAGCAGCCCTACTCAGGGAGGGGCTTTCTTT.

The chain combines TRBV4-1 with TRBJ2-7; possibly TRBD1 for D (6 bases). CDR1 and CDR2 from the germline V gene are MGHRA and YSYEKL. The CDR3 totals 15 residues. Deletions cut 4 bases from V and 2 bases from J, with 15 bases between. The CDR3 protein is CASSLMPGQTYEQYF. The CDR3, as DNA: TGCGCCAGCAGCCTAATGCCCGGACAGACCTACGAGCAGTACTTC.

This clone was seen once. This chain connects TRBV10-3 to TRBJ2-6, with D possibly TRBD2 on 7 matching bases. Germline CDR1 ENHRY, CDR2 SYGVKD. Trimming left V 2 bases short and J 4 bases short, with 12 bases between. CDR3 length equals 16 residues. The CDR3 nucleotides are TGTGCCATCAGTGAGGGGGGGGCTGACGGGGCCAACGTCCTGACTTTC. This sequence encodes CAISEGGADGANVLTF.

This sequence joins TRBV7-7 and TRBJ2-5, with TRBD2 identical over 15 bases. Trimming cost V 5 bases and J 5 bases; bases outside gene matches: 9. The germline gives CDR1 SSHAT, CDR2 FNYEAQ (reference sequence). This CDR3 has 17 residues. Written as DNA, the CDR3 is TGTGCCAGCAGCCTAAGGACTAGCGGGAGGGCCGGGGAGACCCAGTACTTC. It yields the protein CASSLRTSGRAGETQYF.

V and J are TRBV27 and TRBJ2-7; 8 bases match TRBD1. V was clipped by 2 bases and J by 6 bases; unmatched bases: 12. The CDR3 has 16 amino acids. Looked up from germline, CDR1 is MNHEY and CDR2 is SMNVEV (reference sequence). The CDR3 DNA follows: TGTGCCAGCAGTTTAAATTCCCCGGACAGGGCCGGCGAGCAGTACTTC. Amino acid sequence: CASSLNSPDRAGEQYF.

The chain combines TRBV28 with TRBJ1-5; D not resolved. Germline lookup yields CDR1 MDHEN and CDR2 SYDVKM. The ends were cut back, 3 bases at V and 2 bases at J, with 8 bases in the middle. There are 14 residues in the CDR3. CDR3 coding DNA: TGTGCCAGCAGTTTGCGGGGAGGCAATCAGCCCCAGCATTTT. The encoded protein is CASSLRGGNQPQHF.

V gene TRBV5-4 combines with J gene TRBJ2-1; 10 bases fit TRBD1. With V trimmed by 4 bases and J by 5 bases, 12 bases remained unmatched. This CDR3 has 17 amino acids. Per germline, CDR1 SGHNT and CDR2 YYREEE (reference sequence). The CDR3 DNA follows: TGTGCCAGCAGCGGACCCGCCGGGACAGGGGCCAACAATGAGCAGTTCTTC. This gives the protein CASSGPAGTGANNEQFF.